The count of the clone carrying this T cell receptor beta chain is one. The germline CDR1 and CDR2 sequences are MNHNS and SASEGT. CDR3 length: 16 amino acids. The J segment lost 1 base and the V segment lost 4 bases, leaving 4 bases of the junction unmatched. Seattle patients were enrolled during active infection and followed longitudinally. This specimen comes from a study of blood T cell repertoires in COVID-19. On the study more broadly: PBMCs, B-cell-depleted T cells, or T cells provided the cDNA or gDNA that made up the material.

In the authors' workflow: Amplification from reference gene primers served as the basis for estimated nucleated cell counts. TCRdb's table, derived via immunoSEQ multiplex PCR, lists solely in-frame clones and lacks some. For V, J and clone size, that table is used; D and trimming come from the DNA. This sample yields about 68,000 clones, of which nearly 90% are seen a single time; about 3.4% belongs to the top ten. V usage is TRBV6-1 and J usage is TRBJ2-5; 12 nucleotides agree with TRBD1. This receptor was taken from a woman in her 50s with COVID-19, enrolled during active disease. The sequenced material came from peripheral blood. The CDR3 DNA reads as TGTGCCAGCAGTGTCCGGGACAGGGGGCTCCAAGAGACCCAGTACTTC. It yields the protein CASSVRDRGLQETQYF.